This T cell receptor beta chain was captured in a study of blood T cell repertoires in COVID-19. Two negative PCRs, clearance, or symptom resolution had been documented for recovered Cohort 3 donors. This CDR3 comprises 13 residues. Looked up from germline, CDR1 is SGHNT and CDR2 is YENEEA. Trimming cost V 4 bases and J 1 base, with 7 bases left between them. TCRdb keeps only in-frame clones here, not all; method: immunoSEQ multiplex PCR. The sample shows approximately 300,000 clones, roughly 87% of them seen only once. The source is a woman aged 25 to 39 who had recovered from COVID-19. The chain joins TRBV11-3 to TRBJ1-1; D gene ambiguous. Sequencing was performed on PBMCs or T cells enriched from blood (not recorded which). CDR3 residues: CASSWARNTEAFF. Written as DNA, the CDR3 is TGTGCCAGCAGCTGGGCCCGGAACACTGAAGCTTTCTTT.